This T cell receptor (beta chain) emerged from a study of T cell repertoires in cytomegalovirus infection. Unmatched junction bases numbered 10, after V lost 5 bases and J lost 9 bases. The V gene's germline CDR1 is SGHAT and CDR2 FQNNGV. The CDR3 covers 15 residues. Via MiXCR, TCRdb re-called the reads, giving one row per CDR3 protein. The table has hundreds of thousands of distinct CDR3 sequences, roughly 30% seen once; the top ten hold roughly an eighth. Study-wide results and limits: Using cumulative public TCR beta family frequency, the authors identified those who carried CMV together with the relevant HLA.

As regards this clonotype: Its antigen is unidentified.

The genes are TRBV11-2 and TRBJ1-3; 10 bases agree with TRBD1. The sequenced sample was PBMCs. This clonotype was sampled from a human donor in good health (CMV status not recorded). Some clones in this sample may be carry-over from other donors' samples. CDR3 sequence: CASSVRDRGLSTIYF. CDR3 bases: TGTGCCAGCAGCGTCCGGGACAGGGGCTTAAGCACCATATATTTT.